A single sample gave rise to the 5 T cell receptor beta chains below, sequenced in a study of identical twins. TCRdb itself ran the 5' RACE reads through MiXCR, one entry per CDR3 protein. The profile covers roughly 690,000 distinct CDR3 sequences, with over 5% appearing a single time and about 1.8% taken by the ten largest. Sequencing was performed on naive T cells sorted from blood. All receptors derive from a man in his late teens or twenties in good health.

This clonotype was detected once. The genes are TRBV7-9 and TRBJ2-1, with D maybe TRBD2 (6 bases). This CDR3 comprises 15 residues. Germline CDR1 reads SEHNR; CDR2 reads FQNEAQ (reference sequence). V was cut by 2 bases and J by 6 bases, with 14 bases left in between. CDR3 nucleotides: TGTGCCAGCAGCTTACGACGGGAGCCCGGCAATGAGCAGTTCTTC. Its translation is CASSLRREPGNEQFF.

This clonotype occurred many times. CDR3 DNA: TGTGCCATCAGTGAGGCGGGACTTCTCCTTTACAATGAGCAGTTCTTC. It codes for CAISEAGLLLYNEQFF. The J gene is TRBJ2-1, the V gene TRBV10-3, with TRBD2 as a possible D gene (6 bases). Germline loops: CDR1 ENHRY, CDR2 SYGVKD. The V gene lost 2 bases and the J gene lost 4 bases, with 15 bases spanning the gap. There are 16 residues in the CDR3.

This clonotype was recorded many times. The V call is TRBV20-1, the J call TRBJ2-7; TRBD1 might be the D (6 bases). There are 12 residues in the CDR3. From germline, CDR1 is DFQATT and CDR2 SNEGSKA (reference sequence). V was pared by 4 bases and J by 3 bases, with 10 bases between. CDR3 in amino acids: CSATGTYYEQYF. The CDR3 DNA reads TGCAGTGCTACCGGGACATACTACGAGCAGTACTTC.

This clonotype was detected ten times or more. The gene calls are TRBV29-1 and TRBJ1-1; D gene unclear. Germline V gene data show CDR1 as SQVTM and CDR2 as ANQGSEA. CDR3 length: 13 amino acids. Trimming removed 6 bases at V and 3 bases at J, with 14 bases between. The CDR3 protein is CSVDSPSYTEAFF. The CDR3 bases are TGCAGCGTAGATTCCCCCTCTTACACTGAAGCTTTCTTT. Supplemented by reference TRBV29-1 and TRBJ1-1, the full variable domain reads SAVISQKPSRDICQRGTSLTIQCQVDSQVTMMFWYRQQPGQSLTLIATANQGSEATYESGFVIDKFPISRPNLTFSTLTVSNMSPEDSSIYLCSVDSPSYTEAFFGQGTRLTVV.

This clonotype was observed a few times. CDR3 nucleotide sequence: TGTGCCAGCAGCTTAGAAGGGACAGGGATGTGGACAGATACGCAGTATTTT. Protein product: CASSLEGTGMWTDTQYF. The chain carries TRBV11-2 and TRBJ2-3, with 9 positions matching TRBD1. V gave up 0 bases and J gave up 3 bases; unmatched junction bases: 7. CDR1 and CDR2 (germline): SGHAT, FQNNGV. The CDR3 covers 17 residues. Supplemented by reference TRBV11-2 and TRBJ2-3, the full variable domain reads EAGVAQSPRYKIIEKRQSVAFWCNPISGHATLYWYQQILGQGPKLLIQFQNNGVVDDSQLPKDRFSAERLKGVDSTLKIQPAKLEDSAVYLCASSLEGTGMWTDTQYFGPGTRLTVL.